A selection of T cell receptor beta chains follows, all from one sample in a study of coeliac disease. Data came from immunoSEQ multiplex PCR; TCRdb stores just in-frame clones and leaves some out. Of around 780 clones in the sample, 53% were seen once. Sequencing was carried out using intraepithelial lymphocytes from the gut. The receptors originated from a woman between 45 and 65 years old without celiac disease. The CDR3 runs from the conserved cysteine through the conserved F or W. D genes are given only for firm matches. Clone size is given for some rows only: seen once, a few or many times, or a class if the clone is expanded.

TRBJ2-1	-	-	TRBV7-3	TGTGCCAGCAGCTTAACAAACTACGGACAGCTAGACAATGAGCAGTTCTTC	CASSLTNYGQLDNEQFF
TRBJ1-2	once	TRBD1	TRBV27	TGTGCCAGCAGTCCGGGACAGGGAATCGACTATGGCTACACCTTC	CASSPGQGIDYGYTF
TRBJ1-1	-	TRBD1	TRBV19	TGTGCCAGTAGTCGGACAGGGGTGTCGGAAGCTTTCTTT	CASSRTGVSEAFF
TRBJ1-2	-	-	TRBV2	TGTGCCAGCAGTGAGGAGGCGGAGTCCTATGGCTACACCTTC	CASSEEAESYGYTF
TRBJ1-3	-	-	TRBV5-1	TGCGCCAGCAGCTTGGATTCAGGGAGGACTGGAAACACCATATATTTT	CASSLDSGRTGNTIYF
TRBJ2-7	few	-	TRBV7-4	TGTGCCAGCAGCTTAATGGGGAGCCAGGAGAGCGAGCAGTACTTC	CASSLMGSQESEQYF